These T cell receptor beta chains were read from a single sample in a study of read filtering for tumor transcriptome and immune sequencing. TCRdb re-called the reads with MiXCR, one entry per CDR3 protein. The repertoire includes over 50,000 distinct CDR3 sequences, approximately 14% of them detected once, and around 43% sits in the top ten. The sample taken for sequencing was a population of CD138-negative cells sorted from bone marrow. Receptor source: a donor over 35 with multiple myeloma. The CDR3 runs from the conserved cysteine through the conserved F or W. Each record gives: clone size, CDR3 length, D gene, V gene, J gene, CDR3 DNA, CDR3 protein. The D gene is left open where the match is weak. Rows may omit the clone size; those that give it use once, few, many or a size class.

abundance: many
len: 15
d_gene: TRBD2
v_gene: TRBV7-8
j_gene: TRBJ2-7
CDR3nt: TGTGCCAGCAGCTCCCTACTAGCGGGAGGGCACGAGCAGTACTTC
CDR3aa: CASSSLLAGGHEQYF

abundance: many
len: 17
d_gene: TRBD2
v_gene: TRBV28
j_gene: TRBJ2-2
CDR3nt: TGTGCCACCCTAGGGAGGCTAGCGGGAGGGTACACCGGGGAGCTGTTTTTT
CDR3aa: CATLGRLAGGYTGELFF

abundance: many
len: 15
d_gene: NA
v_gene: TRBV4-3
j_gene: TRBJ1-4
CDR3nt: TGCGCCAGCAGCCAAGATCAGTCGTTATGGGGAAAACTGTTTTTT
CDR3aa: CASSQDQSLWGKLFF

abundance: many
len: 11
d_gene: NA
v_gene: TRBV10-3
j_gene: TRBJ1-1
CDR3nt: TGTGCCATCAGTGAAGGGACTGAAGCTTTCTTT
CDR3aa: CAISEGTEAFF

abundance: many
len: 13
d_gene: NA
v_gene: TRBV20-1
j_gene: TRBJ1-1
CDR3nt: TGCAGTGCTGAGACAGAGGTTGCCACTGAAGCTTTCTTT
CDR3aa: CSAETEVATEAFF

abundance: NA
len: 15
d_gene: NA
v_gene: TRBV29-1
j_gene: TRBJ2-7
CDR3nt: TGCAGCGTTGGATTCCAGGGGAGGGGCTCCTACGAGCAGTACTTC
CDR3aa: CSVGFQGRGSYEQYF

abundance: many
len: 15
d_gene: TRBD1
v_gene: TRBV10-1
j_gene: TRBJ1-5
CDR3nt: TGCGCCAGCAGGGCAGACAGGGGGCGTGGGCAGCCCCAGCATTTT
CDR3aa: CASRADRGRGQPQHF

abundance: few
len: 14
d_gene: TRBD2
v_gene: TRBV20-1
j_gene: TRBJ2-1
CDR3nt: TGCAGTGCCCGCGGGCTAGCGGGAGGTAATGAGCAGTTCTTC
CDR3aa: CSARGLAGGNEQFF

abundance: many
len: 15
d_gene: NA
v_gene: TRBV7-8
j_gene: TRBJ2-1
CDR3nt: TGTGCCAGCAGCTGGGGGGGCCCCGGAAACAATGAGCAGTTCTTC
CDR3aa: CASSWGGPGNNEQFF

abundance: many
len: 15
d_gene: NA
v_gene: TRBV7-2
j_gene: TRBJ2-7
CDR3nt: TGTGCCAGCAGCGTCCACGTGGGAGGAGGGTACGAGCAGTACTTC
CDR3aa: CASSVHVGGGYEQYF

abundance: many
len: 16
d_gene: NA
v_gene: TRBV28
j_gene: TRBJ2-5
CDR3nt: TGTGCCAGCAGCCCTTATCCTACACCCCAGGGAGAGACCCAGTACTTC
CDR3aa: CASSPYPTPQGETQYF

abundance: many
len: 17
d_gene: TRBD2
v_gene: TRBV5-1
j_gene: TRBJ2-7
CDR3nt: TGCGCCAGCAGCTCCCGGACTAGCGGGAGGGCGATGTACGAGCAGTACTTC
CDR3aa: CASSSRTSGRAMYEQYF

abundance: many
len: 14
d_gene: NA
v_gene: TRBV29-1
j_gene: TRBJ1-2
CDR3nt: TGCAGCGTTGATCAGACAGTAGCTAACTATGGCTACACCTTC
CDR3aa: CSVDQTVANYGYTF

abundance: many
len: 13
d_gene: NA
v_gene: TRBV28
j_gene: TRBJ2-7
CDR3nt: TGTGCCAGCAGTTCCCCCCAGACCTACGAGCAGTACTTC
CDR3aa: CASSSPQTYEQYF

abundance: many
len: 15
d_gene: NA
v_gene: TRBV13
j_gene: TRBJ2-1
CDR3nt: TGTGCCAGCAGCATATACAGGGTGGCCTACAATGAGCAGTTCTTC
CDR3aa: CASSIYRVAYNEQFF

abundance: NA
len: 16
d_gene: TRBD2
v_gene: TRBV6-6
j_gene: TRBJ2-3
CDR3nt: TGTGCCAGCAGCCAAACTAGCGGGAGGGGGACAGATACGCAGTATTTT
CDR3aa: CASSQTSGRGTDTQYF

abundance: many
len: 14
d_gene: NA
v_gene: TRBV7-8
j_gene: TRBJ1-1
CDR3nt: TGTGCCAGCAGCTTGGGACTTCGGAACACTGAAGCTTTCTTT
CDR3aa: CASSLGLRNTEAFF

abundance: many
len: 15
d_gene: NA
v_gene: TRBV20-1
j_gene: TRBJ1-4
CDR3nt: TGCAGTGCTAGAGATCCGCGGCGGCTGAGCGAAAAACTGTTTTTT
CDR3aa: CSARDPRRLSEKLFF

abundance: many
len: 11
d_gene: NA
v_gene: TRBV20-1
j_gene: TRBJ2-2
CDR3nt: TGCAGTGCTAGTGCCACCGGGGAGCTGTTTTTT
CDR3aa: CSASATGELFF

abundance: many
len: 14
d_gene: NA
v_gene: TRBV29-1
j_gene: TRBJ2-1
CDR3nt: TGCAGCGTCTCCCCCGGGGCAGGGGGGCATGAGCAGTTCTTC
CDR3aa: CSVSPGAGGHEQFF

abundance: NA
len: 12
d_gene: NA
v_gene: TRBV7-9
j_gene: TRBJ1-1
CDR3nt: TGTGCCAGCAGCAAACAGGGAACTGAAGCTTTCTTT
CDR3aa: CASSKQGTEAFF

abundance: many
len: 13
d_gene: TRBD1
v_gene: TRBV7-9
j_gene: TRBJ2-1
CDR3nt: TGTGCCAGCAGCTCGGACAGGGGGTACGGGTTAGTCTTC
CDR3aa: CASSSDRGYGLVF

abundance: NA
len: 14
d_gene: NA
v_gene: TRBV11-3
j_gene: TRBJ2-1
CDR3nt: TGTGCCAGCAGCTTCGGCGGGACCAACAATGAGCAGTTCTTC
CDR3aa: CASSFGGTNNEQFF

abundance: NA
len: 14
d_gene: NA
v_gene: TRBV3-1
j_gene: TRBJ2-1
CDR3nt: TGTGCCAGCAGCCATAATAAGCGGTACAATGAGCAGTTCTTC
CDR3aa: CASSHNKRYNEQFF

abundance: many
len: 14
d_gene: NA
v_gene: TRBV9
j_gene: TRBJ2-7
CDR3nt: TGTGCCAGCACCCCCTGGGACGTACCCTACGAGCAGTACTTC
CDR3aa: CASTPWDVPYEQYF

abundance: many
len: 18
d_gene: TRBD2
v_gene: TRBV4-3
j_gene: TRBJ2-2
CDR3nt: TGCGCCAGCAGCCAAGGCGGGCGGCGGGAGGGCCCTTCCGGGGAGCTGTTTTTT
CDR3aa: CASSQGGRREGPSGELFF

abundance: many
len: 16
d_gene: TRBD1
v_gene: TRBV7-3
j_gene: TRBJ2-1
CDR3nt: TGTGCCAGCAGCCAAAAACAGGGGACATCAATCGATGAGCAGTTCTTC
CDR3aa: CASSQKQGTSIDEQFF

abundance: NA
len: 14
d_gene: NA
v_gene: TRBV9
j_gene: TRBJ2-1
CDR3nt: TGTGCCAGCAGCGAAGGCGGAATCCTCGGTGAGCAGTTCTTC
CDR3aa: CASSEGGILGEQFF

abundance: many
len: 14
d_gene: TRBD2
v_gene: TRBV20-1
j_gene: TRBJ2-1
CDR3nt: TGCAGTGCTGATAGCGGGCGCGACTACAATGAGCAGTTCTTC
CDR3aa: CSADSGRDYNEQFF

abundance: many
len: 12
d_gene: TRBD1
v_gene: TRBV20-1
j_gene: TRBJ2-7
CDR3nt: TGCAGTGCCCCGACAGGGTCCTACGAGCAGTACTTC
CDR3aa: CSAPTGSYEQYF

abundance: many
len: 16
d_gene: TRBD2
v_gene: TRBV29-1
j_gene: TRBJ2-1
CDR3nt: TGCAGCGTTGAAGGACTAGCGGGTCTAATCTACAATGAGCAGTTCTTC
CDR3aa: CSVEGLAGLIYNEQFF

abundance: NA
len: 15
d_gene: NA
v_gene: TRBV20-1
j_gene: TRBJ2-1
CDR3nt: TGCAGTGCTAGAGATGAGGGGGGAGCCAACAATGAGCAGTTCTTC
CDR3aa: CSARDEGGANNEQFF

abundance: many
len: 16
d_gene: TRBD2
v_gene: TRBV20-1
j_gene: TRBJ2-5
CDR3nt: TGCAGTGCTAGAGATTTGGGACTAGCGGTTCAACAGACCCAGTACTTC
CDR3aa: CSARDLGLAVQQTQYF

abundance: many
len: 14
d_gene: NA
v_gene: TRBV7-2
j_gene: TRBJ2-3
CDR3nt: TGTGCCAGCAGCTTTGAAGGCAACACAGATACGCAGTATTTT
CDR3aa: CASSFEGNTDTQYF

abundance: NA
len: 15
d_gene: NA
v_gene: TRBV11-3
j_gene: TRBJ2-2
CDR3nt: TGTGCCAGCACCTACTCGGCTAGTTGGGCCGGGGAGCTGTTTTTT
CDR3aa: CASTYSASWAGELFF

abundance: many
len: 14
d_gene: TRBD1
v_gene: TRBV7-9
j_gene: TRBJ1-5
CDR3nt: TGTGCCAGCAGCAATTCGACAGGGCAGCAGCCCCAGCATTTT
CDR3aa: CASSNSTGQQPQHF

abundance: medium-sized
len: 12
d_gene: TRBD2
v_gene: TRBV29-1
j_gene: TRBJ2-1
CDR3nt: TGCAGCACTGGGGGACTAGTTAATGAGCAGTTCTTC
CDR3aa: CSTGGLVNEQFF

abundance: many
len: 13
d_gene: NA
v_gene: TRBV2
j_gene: TRBJ2-1
CDR3nt: TGTGCCAGCAGGATCGGGGGATACAATGAGCAGTTCTTC
CDR3aa: CASRIGGYNEQFF

abundance: many
len: 12
d_gene: TRBD1
v_gene: TRBV5-1
j_gene: TRBJ1-1
CDR3nt: TGCGCCAGCAGGGACAGGGTCGCTGAAGCTTTCTTT
CDR3aa: CASRDRVAEAFF

abundance: few
len: 17
d_gene: TRBD1
v_gene: TRBV5-5
j_gene: TRBJ2-1
CDR3nt: TGCGCCAGCAGCCATCGCCGGGGTGGACAGGCGAGGAATGAGCAGTTCTTC
CDR3aa: CASSHRRGGQARNEQFF

abundance: NA
len: 16
d_gene: TRBD1
v_gene: TRBV7-8
j_gene: TRBJ1-5
CDR3nt: TGTGCCAGCAGCCCTAGCGGGACAGGGATGAGTCAGCCCCAGCATTTT
CDR3aa: CASSPSGTGMSQPQHF

abundance: few
len: 12
d_gene: NA
v_gene: TRBV30
j_gene: TRBJ1-5
CDR3nt: TGTGCCTGGAGCGCTGTCAATCAGCCCCAGCATTTT
CDR3aa: CAWSAVNQPQHF

abundance: few
len: 14
d_gene: NA
v_gene: TRBV27
j_gene: TRBJ2-7
CDR3nt: TGTGCCAGCAGTTTACCGGGGGATAGGGACGAGCAGTACTTC
CDR3aa: CASSLPGDRDEQYF

abundance: NA
len: 16
d_gene: TRBD2
v_gene: TRBV4-3
j_gene: TRBJ2-5
CDR3nt: TGCGCCAGCAGCCACGGGACTAGCGGGAGTCCGGAGACCCAGTACTTC
CDR3aa: CASSHGTSGSPETQYF

abundance: many
len: 14
d_gene: TRBD1
v_gene: TRBV24-1
j_gene: TRBJ2-1
CDR3nt: TGTGCCACCCGGGCCACCAGGGGGTACAATGAGCAGTTCTTC
CDR3aa: CATRATRGYNEQFF

abundance: many
len: 17
d_gene: TRBD2
v_gene: TRBV4-2
j_gene: TRBJ2-3
CDR3nt: TGTGCCAGCAGCCAAGAGGTAGCGGGTTTGGGCACAGATACGCAGTATTTT
CDR3aa: CASSQEVAGLGTDTQYF

abundance: medium-sized
len: 12
d_gene: NA
v_gene: TRBV20-1
j_gene: TRBJ2-1
CDR3nt: TGCAGTGCTAGGACAGGGAGGGGTGAGCAGTTCTTC
CDR3aa: CSARTGRGEQFF

abundance: many
len: 13
d_gene: NA
v_gene: TRBV20-1
j_gene: TRBJ1-4
CDR3nt: TGCAGTGCTAGAGAGGGGGCGCGCGAAAAACTGTTTTTT
CDR3aa: CSAREGAREKLFF

abundance: many
len: 15
d_gene: NA
v_gene: TRBV27
j_gene: TRBJ2-1
CDR3nt: TGTGCCAGCAGTAGCCGGGAACCCTCCTACAATGAGCAGTTCTTC
CDR3aa: CASSSREPSYNEQFF

abundance: NA
len: 16
d_gene: TRBD2
v_gene: TRBV20-1
j_gene: TRBJ2-5
CDR3nt: TGCAGTGGAATCCTCTCAATAGCGGGGATCCAAGGGACCCAGTACTTC
CDR3aa: CSGILSIAGIQGTQYF

abundance: many
len: 18
d_gene: TRBD2
v_gene: TRBV20-1
j_gene: TRBJ2-7
CDR3nt: TGCAGTGCTAGAGGTCCCCTCGTTAGCGGGAGGGTTGCCTACGAGCAGTACTTC
CDR3aa: CSARGPLVSGRVAYEQYF

abundance: many
len: 16
d_gene: NA
v_gene: TRBV19
j_gene: TRBJ2-2
CDR3nt: TGTGCCAGTAGTATTGCTCCAAGTTTTTTTTCCGGGGAGCTGTTTTTT
CDR3aa: CASSIAPSFFSGELFF

abundance: many
len: 16
d_gene: TRBD1
v_gene: TRBV5-1
j_gene: TRBJ1-1
CDR3nt: TGCGCCAGTAGCTCCCCACCGGACAGGGCGAACACTGAAGCTTTCTTT
CDR3aa: CASSSPPDRANTEAFF